The 10 T cell receptor beta chains reported below all come from one sample, sequenced in a study of T cells in Graves' hyperthyroidism and ophthalmopathy. Amplified TCR beta CDR3 regions came from RNA transcripts. RT-PCR in the first round (using the HTBI primer set) targeted the TCR CDR3. TCRdb re-called the multiplex PCR reads with MiXCR, one entry per CDR3 protein. The top ten clones hold around a third of a sample with more than 300,000 distinct CDR3 sequences, roughly 17% of them seen once. Input material: blood. These receptors all come from a woman aged 25 to 39 with Graves' hyperthyroidism that later progressed to Graves' ophthalmopathy.

To note about this clonotype: A junction boundary mismatches the germline segment, possibly from a read error. V is TRBV19 and J is TRBJ2-3; a possible D gene is TRBD1 (6 bases). Germline values: CDR1 LNHDA, CDR2 SQIVND (reference sequence). The CDR3 has 15 residues. The CDR3 coding sequence is TGTGCCAGTAGTATAGAGGGGGCTAGCACGGATACGCAGTATTTT. It specifies CASSIEGASTDTQYF. Looking up the rest from reference TRBV19 and TRBJ2-3 gives the full variable domain: DGGITQSPKYLFRKEGQNVTLSCEQNLNHDAMYWYRQDPGQGLRLIYYSQIVNDFQKGDIAEGYSVSREKKESFPLTVTSAQKNPTAFYLCASSIEGASTDTQYFGPGTRLTVL.

This clonotype was observed a few times. J is TRBJ2-7 and V is TRBV29-1; D is possibly TRBD1 (5 bases). The V gene's germline CDR1 is SQVTM and CDR2 ANQGSEA. V was shortened by 2 bases and J by 1 base, with 15 bases between the two germline ends. The length of the CDR3 is 15 residues. CDR3 region: CSVEFGRGKSYEQYF. The CDR3 DNA follows: TGCAGCGTTGAATTTGGTAGGGGAAAGTCCTACGAGCAGTACTTC.

This clonotype was detected many times. CDR3 DNA sequence: TGTGCCAGCTCACGTCCGGGACAGCGGAACACCATATATTTT. Translating gives CASSRPGQRNTIYF. The chain links TRBV18 to TRBJ1-3; 7 positions agree with TRBD1. The CDR3 consists of 14 residues. J was trimmed by 7 bases and V by 4 bases; bases with no gene match: 7. The germline V gene has CDR1 KGHSH and CDR2 LQKENI.

This clonotype was found many times. The chain couples TRBV6-2 or TRBV6-3 to TRBJ1-1; TRBD1 aligns across 8 bases. This CDR3 is built from 16 residues. V shed 0 bases, J shed 5 bases, and the junction held 8 bases outside the gene matches. Germline lookup yields CDR1 MNHEY and CDR2 SVGEGT. The CDR3 reads CASSYSPGQGTTEAFF. DNA for the CDR3: TGTGCCAGCAGTTACTCTCCCGGACAGGGAACTACTGAAGCTTTCTTT.

This clonotype was seen repeatedly, ten times or more. The gene calls are TRBV28 and TRBJ2-7; 8 bases fit TRBD2. The V gene end was trimmed by 8 bases and the J gene end by 0 bases; junction bases not matched to a gene: 9. The CDR3 has 15 amino acids. The germline gives CDR1 MDHEN, CDR2 SYDVKM. CDR3: CASAGGDPSSYEQYF. Here the CDR3 DNA reads TGTGCCAGCGCGGGGGGTGATCCCAGCTCCTACGAGCAGTACTTC. The full variable domain, its missing parts supplied by reference TRBV28 and TRBJ2-7, is DVKVTQSSRYLVKRTGEKVFLECVQDMDHENMFWYRQDPGLGLRLIYFSYDVKMKEKGDIPEGYSVSREKKERFSLILESASTNQTSMYLCASAGGDPSSYEQYFGPGTRLTVT.

The rearrangement uses TRBV11-2 and TRBJ2-5, with 10 bases matching TRBD1. V lost 5 bases, J lost 4 bases, and 10 bases stayed unmatched. The CDR3 is 16 amino acids. Germline lookup yields CDR1 SGHAT and CDR2 FQNNGV. DNA for the CDR3: TGTGCCAGCAGCCCGACAAGACAGGGGGCGGGAGAGACCCAGTACTTC. Translating gives CASSPTRQGAGETQYF.

The chain has TRBV2 and TRBJ1-1, with D perhaps TRBD1 (5 bases). The length of the CDR3 is 14 residues. The germline V gene encodes CDR1 SNHLY and CDR2 FYNNEI. V gave up 0 bases and J gave up 3 bases, with 8 bases separating them. As DNA, the CDR3 is TGTGCCAGCAGTGAAGCAGACAGCTACACTGAAGCTTTCTTT. Translating gives CASSEADSYTEAFF.

There are many counts of this clonotype. The chain carries TRBV4-1 and TRBJ1-2; TRBD1 agrees at 7 bases. The germline CDR1 and CDR2 sequences are MGHRA and YSYEKL. J lost 4 bases, V lost 0 bases, and 8 bases had no gene match. This CDR3 is 16 amino acids long. The CDR3 DNA reads as TGCGCCAGCAGCCAAGAGGAAAGGGGGCGCGGCTATGGCTACACCTTC. As protein: CASSQEERGRGYGYTF.

This clonotype came up many times. V usage is TRBV3-1 and J usage is TRBJ2-3; 8 bases map to TRBD2. This CDR3 region has 15 residues. Germline V gene sequence: CDR1 LGHDT, CDR2 YNNKEL (reference sequence). Trimming removed 0 bases from V and 5 bases from J; junction bases left unmatched: 4. The CDR3 here is CASSQDGGAEDTQYF. The CDR3 DNA sequence: TGTGCCAGCAGCCAAGACGGGGGGGCCGAAGATACGCAGTATTTT.

This clonotype was recorded many times. The chain joins TRBV15 to TRBJ1-3; D not resolved. This CDR3 comprises 17 residues. Germline V CDR1 and CDR2: LNHNV, YYDKDF (reference sequence). The V end lost 0 bases, the J end lost 0 bases, and 12 bases lay between the germline ends. Written as DNA, the CDR3 is TGTGCCACCAGCAGAGATCAGGACCGGAGCTCTGGAAACACCATATATTTT. Amino acids: CATSRDQDRSSGNTIYF. Supplemented by reference TRBV15 and TRBJ1-3, the full variable domain reads DAMVIQNPRYQVTQFGKPVTLSCSQTLNHNVMYWYQQKSSQAPKLLFHYYDKDFNNEADTPDNFQSRRPNTSFCFLDIRSPGLGDTAMYLCATSRDQDRSSGNTIYFGEGSWLTVV.